This T cell receptor (beta chain) was recorded in a study of blood T cells in healthy people across ages. Study overall: Per two T cells, template switching captured roughly one barcoded beta molecule.

The authors ran a second PCR of roughly 6 to 12 cycles using a sample-barcoded 5' primer and a J-beta primer mix. TCRdb ran MiXCR on the 5' RACE reads and lists one entry per CDR3 protein. This repertoire shows about 1.1 million distinct CDR3 sequences, under 40% found once; its top ten account for approximately 14%. Germline V gene lookup returns CDR1 SNHLY and CDR2 FYNNEI. V lost 1 base and J 3 bases, leaving 9 bases between the germline ends. This CDR3 has 14 residues. This clonotype was obtained from a man aged 18 to 30 in good health. J is TRBJ1-2 and V is TRBV2, with a weak D call TRBD1 (5 bases). The sequenced sample was blood. The CDR3 DNA sequence: TGTGCCAGCAGTGAAGGGGGGAGGGACTATGGCTACACCTTC. It encodes CASSEGGRDYGYTF.